A single sample gave rise to the 16 T cell receptor beta chains below, sequenced in a study of cytomegalovirus exposure and HLA in healthy donors. The PCR made use of 60 Vbeta and 13 Jbeta primers. TCRdb keeps only in-frame clones here, not all; method: immunoSEQ multiplex PCR. The sample lists 100,000 or so clones, about four fifths occurring once. Sequenced sample: PBMCs. These receptors were taken from a woman aged 40 to 55 in good health and CMV-seronegative.

This clone has more than one count but fewer than ten. One end of the junction varies from germline; a read error may be responsible. V and J are TRBV7-9 and TRBJ2-5, with D unclear. The CDR3 spans 12 residues. Germline V gene lookup returns CDR1 SEHNR and CDR2 FQNEAQ (reference sequence). CDR3 nucleotides: TGTTCCAGCAGCCCCGCCCGGGAGACCCAGTACTTC. Translation gives CSSSPARETQYF. Variable domain in full (rest from reference TRBV7-9 and TRBJ2-5): DTGVSQNPRHKITKRGQNVTFRCDPISEHNRLYWYRQTLGQGPEFLTYFQNEAQLEKSRLLSDRFSAERPKGSFSTLEIQRTEQGDSAMYLCSSSPARETQYFGPGTRLLVL.

The genes are TRBV6-1 and TRBJ2-6; TRBD2 is a possible D gene (5 bases). Per germline, CDR1 MNHNS and CDR2 SASEGT. The length of the CDR3 is 15 residues. The V end was cut by 8 bases, the J end by 4 bases, with 15 bases between. CDR3 protein: CASSEPGVGANVLTF. Here the CDR3 DNA reads TGTGCCAGCTCCGAACCCGGGGTCGGGGCCAACGTCCTGACTTTC.

V is TRBV5-1 and J is TRBJ2-7, with D uncertain. V shed 3 bases and J shed 0 bases, with 7 bases lying between them. The CDR3 loop spans 13 amino acids. Germline loops: CDR1 SGHRS, CDR2 YFSETQ. CDR3: CASSWAFSYEQYF. The CDR3 DNA follows: TGCGCCAGCAGCTGGGCCTTCTCCTACGAGCAGTACTTC.

The chain has TRBV4-2 and TRBJ1-1; 9 nucleotides match TRBD1. Trimming removed 8 bases from V and 5 bases from J; junction bases left unmatched: 6. This CDR3 comprises 13 residues. Germline assignment: CDR1 LGHNA and CDR2 YNFKEQ. CDR3 in DNA: TGTGCCAGCGGACAGGGGTTGAGGACTGAAGCTTTCTTT. As protein: CASGQGLRTEAFF.

V gene TRBV7-9 combines with J gene TRBJ1-1; the D gene is possibly TRBD1 (6 bases). Germline V gene data show CDR1 as SEHNR and CDR2 as FQNEAQ (reference sequence). Trimming cost V 8 bases and J 5 bases, with 15 bases left between them. The CDR3 length is 13 residues. CDR3 amino acids: CASLEQGITEAFF. CDR3 nucleotides: TGTGCCAGCCTGGAACAGGGAATAACTGAAGCTTTCTTT.

V usage is TRBV11-3 and J usage is TRBJ2-1; D call uncertain. CDR3 length equals 14 residues. Trimming pared 2 bases from V and 5 bases from J, leaving 10 bases between. CDR1 is SGHNT, CDR2 YENEEA, per germline. The CDR3 loop reads CASSLHVGNNEQFF. CDR3 DNA sequence: TGTGCCAGCAGCTTACACGTGGGCAACAATGAGCAGTTCTTC.

V is TRBV4-2 and J is TRBJ1-3; D remains ambiguous. CDR1 and CDR2 from the germline V gene are LGHNA and YNFKEQ. Trimming took 2 bases from V and 0 from J, leaving 14 bases between them. This CDR3 contains 17 residues. In DNA form, the CDR3 reads TGTGCCAGCAGCCAAAGCTCCTATGGTAGCTCTGGAAACACCATATATTTT. This codes for CASSQSSYGSSGNTIYF.

This clone was counted once. The J gene is TRBJ1-1, the V gene TRBV7-3; D gene ambiguous. Trimming left V 6 bases short and J 5 bases short, with 13 bases between. Germline loops: CDR1 SGHTA, CDR2 FQGTGA. The CDR3 has 13 residues. The chain's CDR3 is CASRQAGRTEAFF. As DNA, the CDR3 is TGTGCCAGCAGGCAAGCAGGAAGAACTGAAGCTTTCTTT.

The chain has TRBV7-9 and TRBJ2-3; TRBD2 matches at 11 bases. This CDR3 is built from 15 residues. CDR1 SEHNR and CDR2 FQNEAQ come from the germline V gene (reference sequence). The V gene end was trimmed by 6 bases and the J gene end by 6 bases; junction bases not matched to a gene: 8. The CDR3 reads CASSYLAGGADTQYF. CDR3 bases: TGTGCCAGCAGTTATCTAGCGGGAGGAGCGGATACGCAGTATTTT.

Points on this clone: One end of the junction does not line up with germline, which may come from a read error. The chain has TRBV7-9 and TRBJ2-3; 8 bases are a match to TRBD2. CDR1 SEHNR and CDR2 FQNEAQ come from the germline V gene (reference sequence). The length of the CDR3 is 15 residues. CDR3 in amino acids: CSSSLGAGGADTQYF. DNA for the CDR3: TGTTCCAGCAGCTTAGGTGCGGGGGGCGCCGATACGCAGTATTTT.

The rearrangement joins TRBV16 to TRBJ1-5; unclear D gene. This CDR3 is built from 12 residues. V dropped 6 bases and J dropped 4 bases, with 7 bases sitting between them. Germline CDR1 KGHSY, CDR2 FQNENV. CDR3 region: CASSPQNQPQHF. CDR3 sequence (DNA): TGTGCCAGCAGTCCCCAAAATCAGCCCCAGCATTTT.

This chain connects TRBV27 to TRBJ1-4; the D is unclear. Per germline, CDR1 MNHEY and CDR2 SMNVEV (reference sequence). The CDR3 is 15 residues long. V gave up 2 bases and J gave up 6 bases, with 13 bases separating them. The DNA for the CDR3 is TGTGCCAGCAGTTTACAACCGGGATGGGATGAAAAACTGTTTTTT. Translated: CASSLQPGWDEKLFF.

The rearrangement joins TRBV13 to TRBJ2-5; TRBD2 aligns across 7 bases. The CDR3 covers 14 residues. The V and J ends lost 5 bases and 5 bases, in that order; junction bases with no gene match: 8. Germline V lookup: CDR1 PRHDT, CDR2 FYEKMQ (reference sequence). The CDR3 DNA is TGTGCCAGCAGCCTGGGACTAAGCTTGGAGACCCAGTACTTC. Encoded protein: CASSLGLSLETQYF. Variable domain in full (rest from reference TRBV13 and TRBJ2-5): AAGVIQSPRHLIKEKRETATLKCYPIPRHDTVYWYQQGPGQDPQFLISFYEKMQSDKGSIPDRFSAQQFSDYHSELNMSSLELGDSALYFCASSLGLSLETQYFGPGTRLLVL.

V and J are TRBV28 and TRBJ2-1; 10 nucleotides match TRBD2. V was pared by 6 bases and J by 6 bases, with 8 bases of the junction left unmatched. This CDR3 is 15 amino acids long. Germline V lookup: CDR1 MDHEN, CDR2 SYDVKM. CDR3 DNA sequence: TGTGCCAGCAGACTACTTGGGACTAGCGCCAATGAGCAGTTCTTC. Translating it yields CASRLLGTSANEQFF.

The rearrangement joins TRBV9 to TRBJ2-2; 9 bases are a match to TRBD2. The germline CDR1 and CDR2 sequences are SGDLS and YYNGEE. The CDR3 sequence is 16 residues long. Trimming cost V 4 bases and J 7 bases; bases outside gene matches: 11. CDR3 bases: TGTGCCAGCAGCCCTTCGACGGGACTAGCAATCGGGGAGCTGTTTTTT. Encoded protein: CASSPSTGLAIGELFF.

The V and J genes are TRBV30 and TRBJ1-2; D unresolved. Germline-derived CDR1 and CDR2 are GTSNPN and SVGIG (reference sequence). Trimming removed 2 bases from V and 1 base from J, with 5 bases in between. CDR3 length: 12 residues. This chain's CDR3 is CAWSLSNYGYTF. DNA for the CDR3: TGTGCCTGGAGTCTCAGTAACTATGGCTACACCTTC.